This TCR beta chain comes out of a study of cytomegalovirus exposure and HLA in healthy donors. Study findings and constraints: Certain sequence variants were highly shared and formed a cluster, and this cluster was likely a sequencing artifact. It was assumed in the presence/absence analyses that sequencing depth was roughly uniform across donors.

As concerns this clone: What it recognizes is unknown.

PCR amplification relied on 60 Vbeta primers (plus 13 Jbeta primers). TCRdb's table, derived via immunoSEQ multiplex PCR, lists solely in-frame clones and lacks some. The sample records roughly 160,000 clones, just under 80% being singletons. With 3 bases removed from V and 0 bases from J, the gap between germline ends came to 11 bases. CDR1 is SGHTA, CDR2 FQGTGA, per germline. The CDR3 has 16 residues. Sequencing used PBMCs. This receptor was identified in a woman in her 50s in good health and CMV-seropositive. This chain joins TRBV7-3 and TRBJ2-2; a weak D match, TRBD2 (6 bases). This CDR3 is CASSFLGGSNTGELFF. CDR3 DNA: TGTGCCAGCAGCTTCCTGGGAGGATCGAACACCGGGGAGCTGTTTTTT. Supplemented by reference TRBV7-3 and TRBJ2-2, the full variable domain reads GAGVSQTPSNKVTEKGKYVELRCDPISGHTALYWYRQSLGQGPEFLIYFQGTGAADDSGLPNDRFFAVRPEGSVSTLKIQRTERGDSAVYLCASSFLGGSNTGELFFGEGSRLTVL.